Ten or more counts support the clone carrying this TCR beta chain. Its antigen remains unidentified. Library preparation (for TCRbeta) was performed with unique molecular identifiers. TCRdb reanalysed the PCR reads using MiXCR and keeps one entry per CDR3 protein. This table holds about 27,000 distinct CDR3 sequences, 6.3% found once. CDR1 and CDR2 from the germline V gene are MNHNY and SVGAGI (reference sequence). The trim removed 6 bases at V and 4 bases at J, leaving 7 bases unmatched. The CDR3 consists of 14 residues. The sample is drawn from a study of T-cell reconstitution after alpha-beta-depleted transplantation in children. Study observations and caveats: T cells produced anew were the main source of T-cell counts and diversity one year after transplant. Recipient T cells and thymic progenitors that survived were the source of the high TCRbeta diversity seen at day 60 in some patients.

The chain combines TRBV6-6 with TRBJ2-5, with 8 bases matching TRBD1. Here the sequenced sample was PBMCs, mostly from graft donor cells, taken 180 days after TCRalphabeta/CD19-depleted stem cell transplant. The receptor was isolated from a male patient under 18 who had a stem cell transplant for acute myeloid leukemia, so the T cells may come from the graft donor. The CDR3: CASRGTGTGETQYF. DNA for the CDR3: TGTGCCAGCAGGGGGACCGGGACAGGAGAGACCCAGTACTTC.